This is a list of T cell receptor beta chains from one sample in a study of CD8 T cells in Susac syndrome. From the immunoSEQ multiplex PCR reads, TCRdb called clonotypes with MiXCR, one entry per CDR3 protein. The sample lists 50,000 to 65,000 distinct CDR3 sequences; roughly 92% were seen once. The sequencing input was CD8+ T cells from PBMCs. The receptors come from a human donor in good health. Both conserved end residues are part of each CDR3. The order of the fields is D gene, V gene, clone size, J gene, CDR3 DNA, CDR3 protein. The D gene is left open where the match is weak. Clone size is shown for a subset of rows, as once, few, many or a class of expanded clone.

-	TRBV6-5	-	TRBJ2-7	TGTGCCAGCAGCCGACCGGGCTACGAGCAGTACTTC	CASSRPGYEQYF
-	TRBV24-1	-	TRBJ2-7	TGTGCCACCAGTAGACGGGACTACGAGCAGTACTTC	CATSRRDYEQYF
TRBD1	TRBV19	-	TRBJ2-3	TGTGCCAGTAGTATTAAGGGACAGGAAACAGATACGCAGTATTTT	CASSIKGQETDTQYF
TRBD2	TRBV7-3	-	TRBJ2-1	TGTGCCAGCAGCTCTAGCGGGGGGGCTTACAATGAGCAGTTCTTC	CASSSSGGAYNEQFF
TRBD1	TRBV6-5	-	TRBJ2-5	TGTGCCAGCAGTTACTCCCGGGACAGGGACAGGGGGCCCCAAGAGACCCAGTACTTC	CASSYSRDRDRGPQETQYF
-	TRBV10-1	-	TRBJ2-2	TGCGCCAGCAGTCCGAGCCCCTCCGGGGAGCTGTTTTTT	CASSPSPSGELFF
TRBD1	TRBV5-1	-	TRBJ1-2	TGCGCCAGCAGCCCCGGGACAGGGCCTCCCCCCTACTATGGCTACACCTTC	CASSPGTGPPPYYGYTF
-	TRBV20-1	-	TRBJ1-4	TGCAGTGCACCCCCCGGACAGTCAAATGAAAAACTGTTTTTT	CSAPPGQSNEKLFF
-	TRBV7-9	once	TRBJ1-5	TGTGCCAGCAGCTTGGTGGGAGCAGAACCAATCACCACCCAGCATTTT	CASSLVGAEPITTQHF
-	TRBV28	-	TRBJ1-2	TGTGCCGCCACGAGGGAGGCAGCATACACCTTC	CAATREAAYTF
TRBD2	TRBV7-8	-	TRBJ2-1	TGTGCCAGCAGCAGTAGCGGGGGGGTTTGGAATGAGCAGTTCTTC	CASSSSGGVWNEQFF
-	TRBV20-1	-	TRBJ1-1	TGCAGTGCTACTGTACAAGGGGAGCGAATGGCTTTCTTT	CSATVQGERMAFF
-	TRBV7-6	-	TRBJ2-5	TGTGCCAGCAGCTTCATTCGGGCCGACCGCCAAGAGACCCAGTACTTC	CASSFIRADRQETQYF
TRBD1	TRBV29-1	-	TRBJ2-7	TGCAGCGTTGATGGGACAGGGGGCTTCTACGAGCAGTACTTC	CSVDGTGGFYEQYF
-	TRBV4-1	-	TRBJ1-1	TGCGCCAGCAGCCAAGAACTACAGTTGAACACTGAAGCTTTCTTT	CASSQELQLNTEAFF
-	TRBV6-5	-	TRBJ1-2	TGTGCCAGCAGTTACTCGTCGGGTTTAAGTGGCTACACCTTC	CASSYSSGLSGYTF
-	TRBV7-2	-	TRBJ2-2	TGTGCCAGCAGCTTAGCCTTTCCTGGGGGAACCGGGGAGCTGTTTTTT	CASSLAFPGGTGELFF
TRBD1	TRBV15	-	TRBJ1-2	TGTGCCACCAGCAGAGAAACAGGGGATGCGGTCTATGGCTACACCTTC	CATSRETGDAVYGYTF
TRBD1	TRBV28	-	TRBJ2-4	TGTGCCAGCAGCACAAGGTTGACAGGGATCAAAAACATTCAGTACTTC	CASSTRLTGIKNIQYF
-	TRBV7-8	-	TRBJ2-5	TGTGCCAGCAGCTTTGGACTCCAAGAGACCCAGTACTTC	CASSFGLQETQYF
-	TRBV6-2/TRBV6-3	-	TRBJ2-3	TGTGCCAGCAGTTACCAGGACAGTAGCACAGATACGCAGTATTTT	CASSYQDSSTDTQYF
-	TRBV27	-	TRBJ2-1	TGTGCCAGCAGTTCCGGGGCCCCCCACAATGAGCAGTTCTTC	CASSSGAPHNEQFF
-	TRBV7-9	-	TRBJ2-5	TGTGCCAGCAGCTTAGCCAGACAAGAGACCCAGTACTTC	CASSLARQETQYF
-	TRBV5-4	-	TRBJ1-1	TGTGCCAGCAGCCGATTCGGACAGCAGAACACTGAAGCTTTCTTT	CASSRFGQQNTEAFF
TRBD2	TRBV5-1	-	TRBJ2-3	TGCGCCAGCCTACGGACTAGCGGGGGCACAGATACGCAGTATTTT	CASLRTSGGTDTQYF
-	TRBV6-2/TRBV6-3	-	TRBJ1-1	TGTGCCAGCAGTTACGCGGAGAGCATAGAAGCTTTCTTT	CASSYAESIEAFF
TRBD1	TRBV12-3/TRBV12-4	-	TRBJ2-7	TGTGCCAGCAGTTTAGGGGCAGGGGGATTTTACGAGCAGTACTTC	CASSLGAGGFYEQYF
TRBD1	TRBV5-1	few	TRBJ2-7	TGCGCCAGCAGCTCTACTGACAGGGACGCCTACGAGCAGTACTTC	CASSSTDRDAYEQYF
TRBD1	TRBV12-5	-	TRBJ1-2	TGTGCTAGTGGTTCAACCGGACAGGGGGCGTTCTATGGCTACACCTTC	CASGSTGQGAFYGYTF
TRBD1	TRBV6-5	-	TRBJ2-3	TGTGCCAGCAGTTACTCTGCCAGGGGGCTGGCAGATACGCAGTATTTT	CASSYSARGLADTQYF
-	TRBV11-1	-	TRBJ2-7	TGTGCCAGCAGCTTCCCCGGGGGGCAGGGAAAGGAATGGGCCATTTACGAGCAGTACTTC	CASSFPGGQGKEWAIYEQYF
-	TRBV28	-	TRBJ1-1	TGTGCCAGCAGTTTGATGGAGGGTGGCACTGAAGCTTTCTTT	CASSLMEGGTEAFF
-	TRBV6-5	few	TRBJ2-7	TGTGCCAGCAGTTACGGCAGGGGTGCCTACGAGCAGTACTTC	CASSYGRGAYEQYF
TRBD2	TRBV27	-	TRBJ2-1	TGTGCCAGCTCGAAGAGCGGGGTGGTTGAGCAGTTCTTC	CASSKSGVVEQFF
-	TRBV12-3/TRBV12-4	-	TRBJ2-3	TGTGCCAGCAGTTTAGCAGCCAACACAGATACGCAGTATTTT	CASSLAANTDTQYF
-	TRBV12-3/TRBV12-4	-	TRBJ2-2	TGTGCCAGCAGTTTAGCGTATGGTCAGGGGGGCACCGGGGAGCTGTTTTTT	CASSLAYGQGGTGELFF
-	TRBV6-5	-	TRBJ2-1	TGTGCCAGCAGTCGCCCAGAAGGTGAGCAGTTCTTC	CASSRPEGEQFF
TRBD1	TRBV6-2/TRBV6-3	-	TRBJ1-4	TGTGCCAGCAGCTCCCCCGCCCGGGACAGCAGACCTAATGAAAAACTGTTTTTT	CASSSPARDSRPNEKLFF
-	TRBV27	-	TRBJ1-2	TGTGCCAGCAGTTTATCCTCAAACTATGGCTACACCTTC	CASSLSSNYGYTF
TRBD1	TRBV29-1	-	TRBJ1-1	TGCAGCGTCGAGGGACAGGGGCAAGCTTTCTTT	CSVEGQGQAFF
TRBD1	TRBV6-6	-	TRBJ1-5	TGTGCCAGCAGTTCGACAGGGGATCGCCAGCATTTT	CASSSTGDRQHF
-	TRBV7-9	-	TRBJ2-1	TGTGCCAGCAGCGCTACCTATGATGAGCAGTTCTTC	CASSATYDEQFF
-	TRBV21-1	-	TRBJ2-3	TGTGCCAGCAGCAAGGGGGGAATCGGCACAGATACGCAGTATTTT	CASSKGGIGTDTQYF
-	TRBV6-5	-	TRBJ2-1	TGTGCCAGCAGTGCAGGGGAGAGTTACAATGAGCAGTTCTTC	CASSAGESYNEQFF
-	TRBV27	-	TRBJ2-3	TGTGCCAGCAGGACGGGGGGCACAGATACGCAGTATTTT	CASRTGGTDTQYF
-	TRBV2	-	TRBJ1-1	TGTGCCAGCAGTCCCCCTCGTCAAGCTTTCTTT	CASSPPRQAFF
TRBD2	TRBV7-3	-	TRBJ2-1	TGTGTCAGCAGCTTAATTTCGGCTAGCGGGGGGGCCAATAATGAGCAGTTCTTC	CVSSLISASGGANNEQFF
-	TRBV21-1	-	TRBJ2-5	TGTGCCAGCAGCAACCGTCGGGCCCAGCAAGAGACCCAGTACTTC	CASSNRRAQQETQYF
-	TRBV16	once	TRBJ1-3	TGTGCCAGCAGCCATCAGGTTTCTGGAAACACCATATATTTT	CASSHQVSGNTIYF
-	TRBV2	-	TRBJ2-7	TGTGCCAGCAGTGATTTGCACGAGCAGTACTTC	CASSDLHEQYF
-	TRBV25-1	-	TRBJ2-7	TGTGCCAGCAGTGAAAAGGAGCCAGGAGCCTACGAGCAGTACTTC	CASSEKEPGAYEQYF
TRBD1	TRBV7-2	-	TRBJ1-5	TGTGCCAGCAGCCCTACTCGGGACAGGCATTCGCAGCCCCAGCATTTT	CASSPTRDRHSQPQHF
-	TRBV4-2	once	TRBJ2-5	TGTGCCAGCAGCCAAGATAAGGGGGGTGGAGAGACCCAGTACTTC	CASSQDKGGGETQYF
TRBD1	TRBV6-6	-	TRBJ1-4	TGTGCCAGCAGTTACTCGAGGGGGACAGAGAATGAAAAACTGTTTTTT	CASSYSRGTENEKLFF
-	TRBV5-4	-	TRBJ1-2	TGTGCCAGCAGCTTCCCCGCCGAACATCTTAACTATGGCTACACCTTC	CASSFPAEHLNYGYTF
-	TRBV4-1	-	TRBJ2-1	TGCGCCAGCAGCCCAAGAGGAGTGGGGTCTTCCTACAATGAGCAGTTCTTC	CASSPRGVGSSYNEQFF
-	TRBV19	-	TRBJ2-7	TGTGCCACCATGGGGACAAGCTCCTACGAGCAGTACTTC	CATMGTSSYEQYF
-	TRBV30	few	TRBJ2-7	TGTGCCTGGAGTGTTGGGGCATACGAGCAGTACTTC	CAWSVGAYEQYF
-	TRBV19	-	TRBJ1-6	TGTGCCAGTAGTTCCCATGAGTCACCCCTCCACTTT	CASSSHESPLHF